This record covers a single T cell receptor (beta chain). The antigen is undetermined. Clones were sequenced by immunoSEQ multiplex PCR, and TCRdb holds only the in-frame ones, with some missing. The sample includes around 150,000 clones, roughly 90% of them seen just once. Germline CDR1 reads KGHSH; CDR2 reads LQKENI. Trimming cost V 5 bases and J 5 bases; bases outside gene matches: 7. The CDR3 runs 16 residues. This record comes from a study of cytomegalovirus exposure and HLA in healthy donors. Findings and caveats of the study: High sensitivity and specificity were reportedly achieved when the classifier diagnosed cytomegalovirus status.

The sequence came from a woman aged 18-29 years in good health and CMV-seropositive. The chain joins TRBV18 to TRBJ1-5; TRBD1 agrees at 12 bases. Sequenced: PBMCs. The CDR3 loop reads CASSTGQGAYDQPQHF. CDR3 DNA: TGTGCCAGCTCAACGGGACAGGGGGCATACGATCAGCCCCAGCATTTT.